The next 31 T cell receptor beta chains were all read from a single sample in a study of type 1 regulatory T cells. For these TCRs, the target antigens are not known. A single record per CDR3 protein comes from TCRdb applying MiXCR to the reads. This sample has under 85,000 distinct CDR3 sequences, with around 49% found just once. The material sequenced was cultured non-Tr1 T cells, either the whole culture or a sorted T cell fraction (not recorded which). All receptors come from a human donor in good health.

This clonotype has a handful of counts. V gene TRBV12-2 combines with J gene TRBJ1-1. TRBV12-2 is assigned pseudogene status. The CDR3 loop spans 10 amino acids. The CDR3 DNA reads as TGTGCAAGGGGGTGTACTGAAGCTTTCTTT. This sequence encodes CARGCTEAFF.

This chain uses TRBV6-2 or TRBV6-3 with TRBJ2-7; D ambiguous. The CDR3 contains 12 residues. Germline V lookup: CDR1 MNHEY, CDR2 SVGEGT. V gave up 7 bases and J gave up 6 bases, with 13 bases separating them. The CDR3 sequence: CASTPATREQYF. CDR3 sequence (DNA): TGTGCCAGCACCCCAGCTACTCGCGAGCAGTACTTC.

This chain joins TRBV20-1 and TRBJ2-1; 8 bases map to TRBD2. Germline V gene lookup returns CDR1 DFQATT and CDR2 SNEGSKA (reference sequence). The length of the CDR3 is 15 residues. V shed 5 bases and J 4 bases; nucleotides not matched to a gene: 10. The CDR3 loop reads CSARRSGGQYNEQFF. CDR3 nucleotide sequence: TGCAGTGCTCGGAGAAGCGGGGGCCAGTACAATGAGCAGTTCTTC.

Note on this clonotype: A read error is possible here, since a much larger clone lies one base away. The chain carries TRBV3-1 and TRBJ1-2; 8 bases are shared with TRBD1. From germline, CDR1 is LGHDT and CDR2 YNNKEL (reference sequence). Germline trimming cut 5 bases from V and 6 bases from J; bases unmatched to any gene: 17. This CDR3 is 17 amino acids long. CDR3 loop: CASSARPSQGAGDGYTF. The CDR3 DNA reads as TGTGCCAGCAGCGCTCGGCCCTCGCAGGGGGCCGGAGATGGCTACACCTTC.

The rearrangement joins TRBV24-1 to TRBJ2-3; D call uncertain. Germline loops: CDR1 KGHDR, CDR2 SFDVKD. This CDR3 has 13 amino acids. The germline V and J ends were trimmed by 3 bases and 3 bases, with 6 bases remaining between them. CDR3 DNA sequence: TGTGCCACCAGTGATCCTACTACAGATACGCAGTATTTT. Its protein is CATSDPTTDTQYF.

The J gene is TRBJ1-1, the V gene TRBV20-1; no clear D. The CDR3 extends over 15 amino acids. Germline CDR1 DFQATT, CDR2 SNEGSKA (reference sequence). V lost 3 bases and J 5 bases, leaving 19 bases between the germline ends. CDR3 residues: CSASPGQSGWTEAFF. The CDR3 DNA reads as TGCAGTGCTAGCCCCGGCCAGTCCGGGTGGACTGAAGCTTTCTTT.

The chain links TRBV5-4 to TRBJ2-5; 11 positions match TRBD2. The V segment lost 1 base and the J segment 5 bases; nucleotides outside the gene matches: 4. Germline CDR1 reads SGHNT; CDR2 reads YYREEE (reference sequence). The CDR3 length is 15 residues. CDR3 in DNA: TGTGCCAGCAGCTTGACTAGCGGGGGCTGGGAGACCCAGTACTTC. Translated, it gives CASSLTSGGWETQYF.

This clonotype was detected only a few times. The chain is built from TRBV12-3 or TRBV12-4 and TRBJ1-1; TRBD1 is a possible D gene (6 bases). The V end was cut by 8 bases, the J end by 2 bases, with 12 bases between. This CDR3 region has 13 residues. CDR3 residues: CASVGAPNTEAFF. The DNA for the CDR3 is TGTGCCAGCGTGGGGGCGCCCAACACTGAAGCTTTCTTT.

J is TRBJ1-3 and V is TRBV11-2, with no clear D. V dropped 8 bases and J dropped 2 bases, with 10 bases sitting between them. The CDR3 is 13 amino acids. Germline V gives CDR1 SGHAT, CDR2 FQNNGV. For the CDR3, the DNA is TGTGCCAGCGGGGAAAAGGCTGGAAACACCATATATTTT. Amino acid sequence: CASGEKAGNTIYF.

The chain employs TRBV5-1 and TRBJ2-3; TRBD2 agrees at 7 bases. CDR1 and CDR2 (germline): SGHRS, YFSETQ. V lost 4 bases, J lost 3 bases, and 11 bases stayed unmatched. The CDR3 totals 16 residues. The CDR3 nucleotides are TGCGCCAGCAGCATACCCCTAGCGGAGGGGACAGATACGCAGTATTTT. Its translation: CASSIPLAEGTDTQYF. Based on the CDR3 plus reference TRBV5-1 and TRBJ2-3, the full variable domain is KAGVTQTPRYLIKTRGQQVTLSCSPISGHRSVSWYQQTPGQGLQFLFEYFSETQRNKGNFPGRFSGRQFSNSRSEMNVSTLELGDSALYLCASSIPLAEGTDTQYFGPGTRLTVL.

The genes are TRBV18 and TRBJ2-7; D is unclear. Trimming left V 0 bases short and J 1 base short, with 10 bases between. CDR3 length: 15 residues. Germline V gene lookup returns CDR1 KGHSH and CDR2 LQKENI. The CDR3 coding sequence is TGTGCCAGCTCACCACCCCTCTCCCTTTCCTACGAGCAGTACTTC. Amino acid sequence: CASSPPLSLSYEQYF.

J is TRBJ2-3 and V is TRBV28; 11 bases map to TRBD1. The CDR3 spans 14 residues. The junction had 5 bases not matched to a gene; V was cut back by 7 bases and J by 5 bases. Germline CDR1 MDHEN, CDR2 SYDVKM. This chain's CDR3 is CASNRDRGLDTQYF. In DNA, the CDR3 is TGTGCCAGCAACCGGGACAGGGGGTTAGATACGCAGTATTTT.

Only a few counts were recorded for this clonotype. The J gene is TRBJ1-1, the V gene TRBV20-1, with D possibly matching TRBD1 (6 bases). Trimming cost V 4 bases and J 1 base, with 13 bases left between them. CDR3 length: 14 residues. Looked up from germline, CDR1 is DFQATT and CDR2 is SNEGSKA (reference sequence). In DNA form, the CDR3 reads TGCAGTGCTAAACCGGGACAACAGAACACTGAAGCTTTCTTT. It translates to CSAKPGQQNTEAFF.

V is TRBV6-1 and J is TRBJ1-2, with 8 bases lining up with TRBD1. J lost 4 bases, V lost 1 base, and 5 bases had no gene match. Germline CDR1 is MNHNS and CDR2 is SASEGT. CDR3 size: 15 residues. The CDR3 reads CASSEVPGGGYGYTF. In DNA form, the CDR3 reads TGTGCCAGCAGTGAAGTACCAGGGGGCGGCTATGGCTACACCTTC.

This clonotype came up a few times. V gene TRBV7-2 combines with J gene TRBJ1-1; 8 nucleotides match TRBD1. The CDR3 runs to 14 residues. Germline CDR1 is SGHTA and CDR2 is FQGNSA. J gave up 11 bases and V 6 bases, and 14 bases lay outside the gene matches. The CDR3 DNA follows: TGTGCCAGCAGTCCGCAACAGGGGGTGCAGCTGGCTTTCTTT. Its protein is CASSPQQGVQLAFF.

In DNA, the CDR3 is TGCGCCAGCAGCCTCACCGACACCTACCAAGAGACCCAGTACTTC. It is translated as CASSLTDTYQETQYF. The rearrangement uses TRBV4-1 and TRBJ2-5; D gene ambiguous. V dropped 4 bases and J dropped 0 bases, with 12 bases sitting between them. Germline V CDR1 and CDR2: MGHRA, YSYEKL. The CDR3 totals 15 residues.

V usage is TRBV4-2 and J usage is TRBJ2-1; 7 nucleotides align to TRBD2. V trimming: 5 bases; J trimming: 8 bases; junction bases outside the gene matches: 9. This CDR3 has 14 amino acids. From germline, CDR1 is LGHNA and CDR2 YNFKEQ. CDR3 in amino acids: CASSSGVAGDEQFF. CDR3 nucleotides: TGTGCCAGCAGCAGCGGGGTCGCGGGGGATGAGCAGTTCTTC.

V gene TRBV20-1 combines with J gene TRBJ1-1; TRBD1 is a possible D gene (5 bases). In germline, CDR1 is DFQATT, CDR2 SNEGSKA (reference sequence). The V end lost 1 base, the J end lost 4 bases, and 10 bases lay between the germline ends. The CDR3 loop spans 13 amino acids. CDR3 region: CSARAGPSTEAFF. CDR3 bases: TGCAGTGCTAGAGCGGGACCTAGCACTGAAGCTTTCTTT.

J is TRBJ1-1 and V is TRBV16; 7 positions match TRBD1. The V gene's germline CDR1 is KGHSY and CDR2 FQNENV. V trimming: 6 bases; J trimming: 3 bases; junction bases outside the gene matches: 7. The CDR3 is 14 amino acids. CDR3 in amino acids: CASSFHRGDTEAFF. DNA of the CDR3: TGTGCCAGCAGTTTTCACAGGGGCGACACTGAAGCTTTCTTT. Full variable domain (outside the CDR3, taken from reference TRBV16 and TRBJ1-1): GEEVAQTPKHLVRGEGQKAKLYCAPIKGHSYVFWYQQVLKNEFKFLISFQNENVFDETGMPKERFSAKCLPNSPCSLEIQATKLEDSAVYFCASSFHRGDTEAFFGQGTRLTVV.

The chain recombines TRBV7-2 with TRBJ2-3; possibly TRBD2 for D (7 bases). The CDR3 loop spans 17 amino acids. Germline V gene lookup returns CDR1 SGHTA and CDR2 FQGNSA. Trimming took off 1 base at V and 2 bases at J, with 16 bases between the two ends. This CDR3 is CASSLVPGGRYTDTQYF. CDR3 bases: TGTGCCAGCAGCTTAGTCCCCGGGGGGCGATACACAGATACGCAGTATTTT. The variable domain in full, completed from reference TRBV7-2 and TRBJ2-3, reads GAGVSQSPSNKVTEKGKDVELRCDPISGHTALYWYRQSLGQGLEFLIYFQGNSAPDKSGLPSDRFSAERTGGSVSTLTIQRTQQEDSAVYLCASSLVPGGRYTDTQYFGPGTRLTVL.

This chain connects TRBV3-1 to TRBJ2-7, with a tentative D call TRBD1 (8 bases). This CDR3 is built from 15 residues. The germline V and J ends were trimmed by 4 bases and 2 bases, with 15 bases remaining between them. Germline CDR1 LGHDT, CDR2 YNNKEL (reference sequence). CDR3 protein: CASSLNRGGAYEQYF. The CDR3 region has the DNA TGTGCCAGCAGCCTGAACAGGGGGGGCGCCTACGAGCAGTACTTC.

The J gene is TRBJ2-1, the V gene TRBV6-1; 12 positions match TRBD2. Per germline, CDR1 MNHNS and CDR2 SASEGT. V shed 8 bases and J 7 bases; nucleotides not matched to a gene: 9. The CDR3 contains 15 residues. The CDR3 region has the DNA TGTGCCAGCGCCACTCTAGCGGGGGGGTGGAATGAGCAGTTCTTC. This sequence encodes CASATLAGGWNEQFF.

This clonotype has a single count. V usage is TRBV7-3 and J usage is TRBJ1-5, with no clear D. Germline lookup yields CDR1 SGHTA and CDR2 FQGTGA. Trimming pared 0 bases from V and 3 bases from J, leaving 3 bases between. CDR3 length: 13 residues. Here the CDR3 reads CASSLTPNQPQHF. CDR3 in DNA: TGTGCCAGCAGCTTAACCCCCAATCAGCCCCAGCATTTT.

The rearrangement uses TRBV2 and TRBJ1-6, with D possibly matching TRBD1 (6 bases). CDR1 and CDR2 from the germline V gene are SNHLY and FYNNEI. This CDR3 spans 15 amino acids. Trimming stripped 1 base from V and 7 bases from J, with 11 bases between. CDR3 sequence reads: CASSEEQGWNSPLHF. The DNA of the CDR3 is TGTGCCAGCAGTGAAGAGCAGGGGTGGAATTCACCCCTCCACTTT.

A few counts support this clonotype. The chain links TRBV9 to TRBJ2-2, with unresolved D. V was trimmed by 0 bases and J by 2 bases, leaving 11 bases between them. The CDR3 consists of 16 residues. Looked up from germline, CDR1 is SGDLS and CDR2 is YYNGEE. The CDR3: CASSVGTNVNTGELFF. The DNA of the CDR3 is TGTGCCAGCAGCGTAGGAACTAACGTTAACACCGGGGAGCTGTTTTTT.

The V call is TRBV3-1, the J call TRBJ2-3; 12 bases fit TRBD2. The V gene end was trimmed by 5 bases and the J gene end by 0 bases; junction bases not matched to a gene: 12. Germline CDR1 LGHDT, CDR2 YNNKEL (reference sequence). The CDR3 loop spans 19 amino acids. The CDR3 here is CASSDILAGGVASTDTQYF. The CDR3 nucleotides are TGTGCCAGCAGCGATATTCTAGCGGGGGGGGTGGCTAGCACAGATACGCAGTATTTT.

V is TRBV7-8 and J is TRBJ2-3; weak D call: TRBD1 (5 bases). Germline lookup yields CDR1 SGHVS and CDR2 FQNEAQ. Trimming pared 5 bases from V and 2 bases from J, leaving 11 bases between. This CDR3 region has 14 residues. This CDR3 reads CASSQDRNTDTQYF. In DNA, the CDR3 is TGTGCCAGCAGCCAAGACAGAAACACAGATACGCAGTATTTT.

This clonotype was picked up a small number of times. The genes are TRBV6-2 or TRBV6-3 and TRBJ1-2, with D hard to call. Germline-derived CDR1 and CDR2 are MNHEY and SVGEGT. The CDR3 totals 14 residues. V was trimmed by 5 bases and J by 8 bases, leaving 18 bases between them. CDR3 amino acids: CASSPRPGEGGYTF. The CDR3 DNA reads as TGTGCCAGCAGTCCTCGCCCGGGAGAAGGAGGCTACACCTTC.

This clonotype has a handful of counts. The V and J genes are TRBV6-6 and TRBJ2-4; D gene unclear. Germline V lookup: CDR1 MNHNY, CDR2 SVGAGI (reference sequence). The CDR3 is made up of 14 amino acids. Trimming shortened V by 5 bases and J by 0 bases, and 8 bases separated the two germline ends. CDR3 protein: CASSPDLAKNIQYF. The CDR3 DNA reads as TGTGCCAGCAGTCCAGACCTAGCCAAAAACATTCAGTACTTC.

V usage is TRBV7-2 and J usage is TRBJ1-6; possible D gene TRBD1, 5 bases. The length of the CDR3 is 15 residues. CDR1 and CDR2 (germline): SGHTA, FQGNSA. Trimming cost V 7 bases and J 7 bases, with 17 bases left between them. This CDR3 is CASTPGGLENSPLHF. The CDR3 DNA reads TGTGCCAGCACGCCCGGGGGGTTGGAGAATTCACCCCTCCACTTT.

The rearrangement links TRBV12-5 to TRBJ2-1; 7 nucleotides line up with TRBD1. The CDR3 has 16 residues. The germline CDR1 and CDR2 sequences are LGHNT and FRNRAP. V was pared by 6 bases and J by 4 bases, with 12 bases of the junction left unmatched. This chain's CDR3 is CASGTTGQLVYNEQFF. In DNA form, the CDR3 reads TGTGCTAGTGGGACGACAGGGCAACTTGTATACAATGAGCAGTTCTTC.